This T cell receptor beta chain was found in a study of blood T cells in healthy people across ages. PCR was performed a second time for about 6 to 11 cycles using a sample-barcoded 5' primer and a J-beta primer mix. Every cDNA molecule carried a tag from a template-switch adaptor bearing 12 random nucleotides. Sequencing of every sample gave 2.5 million or more CDR3-containing paired-end reads. TCRdb independently ran MiXCR on the 5' RACE reads; one entry per CDR3 protein. The profile covers roughly 730,000 distinct CDR3 sequences, with 56% appearing a single time and 20% to 30% taken by the ten largest. This clonotype was found a few times. V trimming: 6 bases; J trimming: 4 bases; junction bases outside the gene matches: 7. The CDR3 covers 14 residues. Looked up from germline, CDR1 is SQVTM and CDR2 is ANQGSEA.

The origin of this receptor is a man in his forties or fifties in good health. The sample comprised blood. V is TRBV29-1 and J is TRBJ1-2, with 11 bases identical to TRBD1. This CDR3 reads CSVDRGQGIYGYTF. In nucleotides, the CDR3 is TGCAGCGTGGACAGGGGGCAGGGGATCTATGGCTACACCTTC. Supplemented by reference TRBV29-1 and TRBJ1-2, the full variable domain reads SAVISQKPSRDICQRGTSLTIQCQVDSQVTMMFWYRQQPGQSLTLIATANQGSEATYESGFVIDKFPISRPNLTFSTLTVSNMSPEDSSIYLCSVDRGQGIYGYTFGSGTRLTVV.